A selection of T cell receptor beta chains follows, all from one sample in a study of blood T cell repertoires in COVID-19. Libraries were prepared by immunoSEQ multiplex PCR; TCRdb keeps only in-frame clonotypes and omits some of them. The sample comprises approximately 360,000 clones, nearly 90% of which are singletons, and 6.5% to 8% rests with the top ten. The sequenced material came from peripheral blood. These receptor sequences come from a man between 18 and 35 years old with active or convalescent COVID-19. Both conserved end residues are part of each CDR3. Fields, in order: clone size, J gene, D gene, V gene, CDR3 DNA, CDR3 protein. D genes are given only for firm matches. For some rows the clone size is stated as once, few or many, or as a class when expanded; others skip it.

-,TRBJ2-1,TRBD1,TRBV3-1/TRBV3-2,TGTGCCAGCAGCCACCGAATCGGGACAGGTTTAGCCAATGAGCAGTTCTTC,CASSHRIGTGLANEQFF
-,TRBJ2-2,TRBD1,TRBV4-3,TGCGCCAGCAGCCAACTAACCGGGACAGGCACCGGGGAGCTGTTTTTT,CASSQLTGTGTGELFF
-,TRBJ1-5,-,TRBV27,TGTGCCAGCAGTAGACTCACCGGCCGGAATCAGCCCCAGCATTTT,CASSRLTGRNQPQHF
-,TRBJ2-2,TRBD2,TRBV10-2,TGCGCCAGCAGTAGCGGGAGGTCCAACACCGGGGAGCTGTTTTTT,CASSSGRSNTGELFF
-,TRBJ2-1,TRBD2,TRBV10-3,TGTGCCATCAGGGCGCTTTCTAGCGGGGCCAATGAGCAGTTCTTC,CAIRALSSGANEQFF
-,TRBJ2-2,TRBD2,TRBV9,TGTGCCAGCAGCCCTAGGCTAGCGGGAATGGCCGGGGAGCTGTTTTTT,CASSPRLAGMAGELFF
-,TRBJ2-7,TRBD2,TRBV12-5,TGTGCTAGTGGCCCCCGGACTAGCGGAAATTCCTACGAGCAGTACTTC,CASGPRTSGNSYEQYF
-,TRBJ2-1,-,TRBV4-3,TGCGCCAGCAGCCAAGGTCCTAGGGGAATCTCCTACAATGAGCAGTTCTTC,CASSQGPRGISYNEQFF
-,TRBJ2-7,TRBD2,TRBV19,TGTGCCAGTAGTACGACTAGCGGGCACTACGAGCAGTACTTC,CASSTTSGHYEQYF
-,TRBJ2-1,TRBD2,TRBV4-2,TGTGCCAGCAGCCAAGGGACTAGCCTAGGCTCCTACAATGAGCAGTTCTTC,CASSQGTSLGSYNEQFF
-,TRBJ2-7,-,TRBV5-1,TGCGCCAGCAGCTTGTTAGGCGGAGCCTACGAGCAGTACTTC,CASSLLGGAYEQYF
-,TRBJ1-2,TRBD1,TRBV6-6,TGTGCCAGCAGTCCGACGGGACAGCCCTATGGCTACACCTTC,CASSPTGQPYGYTF
once,TRBJ1-2,-,TRBV7-3,TGTGCCAGCAGCCATTCCATAGACTATGGCTACACCTTC,CASSHSIDYGYTF
-,TRBJ1-1,TRBD1,TRBV11-2,TGTGCCAGCAGCTCCTCGACAGGGGTGAACACTGAAGCTTTCTTT,CASSSSTGVNTEAFF
-,TRBJ1-4,-,TRBV7-9,TGTGCCAGCAGCCCCAGATTGGGGGCTGGTGAAAAACTGTTTTTT,CASSPRLGAGEKLFF
few,TRBJ1-4,TRBD1,TRBV5-1,TGCGCCAGCAGCTTAGGGGGCGGAGGTAATGAAAAACTGTTTTTT,CASSLGGGGNEKLFF
-,TRBJ1-4,-,TRBV5-6,TGTGCCAGCAGCTTCGCGGGACGCACTAATGAAAAACTGTTTTTT,CASSFAGRTNEKLFF
-,TRBJ1-2,-,TRBV19,TGTGCCAGTAGTAATGGCCCGAATAGGGGTGGCTACACCTTC,CASSNGPNRGGYTF
-,TRBJ1-1,TRBD1,TRBV27,TGTGCCAGCAGTTTAGGGACAGGGAAAACTGAAGCTTTCTTT,CASSLGTGKTEAFF
-,TRBJ2-2,TRBD1,TRBV4-3,TGCGCCAGCAGCCAAGAAAAGGGGGCGAGGGCCGGGGAGCTGTTTTTT,CASSQEKGARAGELFF
-,TRBJ2-2,-,TRBV7-2,TGTGCCAGCAGCTCCCAAAGAGGCCCGAACACCGGGGAGCTGTTTTTT,CASSSQRGPNTGELFF
-,TRBJ2-3,-,TRBV29-1,TGCAGCGTTGAATGGTCAGATGTGACAGATACGCAGTATTTT,CSVEWSDVTDTQYF
-,TRBJ1-5,-,TRBV6-2/TRBV6-3,TGTGCCAGCAGCGGGACTTCCCTGAATCAGCCCCAGCATTTT,CASSGTSLNQPQHF
few,TRBJ1-2,-,TRBV19,TGTGCCAGTAGTACGTTCTATGGCTACACCTTC,CASSTFYGYTF